These 18 T cell receptor beta chains originate from one sample sequenced in a study of neoadjuvant nivolumab and ipilimumab in lung cancer. TCRdb's table, derived via immunoSEQ multiplex PCR, lists solely in-frame clones and lacks some. The sample yields some 31,000 clones, 80% to 95% seen once. The sequenced sample was peripheral blood, obtained after neoadjuvant nivolumab, alone or with ipilimumab, at or shortly before surgery. These receptors came from an adult with non-small cell lung cancer.

The chain couples TRBV27 to TRBJ2-7; D perhaps matches TRBD2 (5 bases). Germline assignment: CDR1 MNHEY and CDR2 SMNVEV (reference sequence). V shed 5 bases and J shed 6 bases, with 23 bases lying between them. This CDR3 is built from 16 residues. For the CDR3, the DNA is TGTGCCAGCAGTCCCGGGGTTAACCGGGCGGGTACCGAGCAGTACTTC. Translated, it gives CASSPGVNRAGTEQYF.

This rearrangement joins TRBV6-1 to TRBJ2-3, with a tentative D call TRBD1 (5 bases). V was clipped by 5 bases and J by 2 bases, with 14 bases between them. Germline-derived CDR1 and CDR2 are MNHNS and SASEGT. The CDR3 runs 15 residues. The CDR3 bases are TGTGCCAGCAGTCTAGATGTGGGGCTCACAGATACGCAGTATTTT. It translates to CASSLDVGLTDTQYF.

The rearrangement uses TRBV4-1 and TRBJ1-4; 9 bases align to TRBD1. V lost 3 bases and J lost 6; bases outside the gene matches: 11. The CDR3 runs 17 residues. CDR1 and CDR2 (germline): MGHRA, YSYEKL. The CDR3 DNA reads as TGCGCCAGCAGCCACCTCATCAACAGGGGGCGTTATGAAAAACTGTTTTTT. Its translation is CASSHLINRGRYEKLFF.

The DNA for the CDR3 is TGTGCCAGCAGTACCACCGCGGGGAGAATCGAAAAACTGTTTTTT. Encoded protein: CASSTTAGRIEKLFF. This rearrangement joins TRBV6-1 to TRBJ1-4, with unresolved D. Per germline, CDR1 MNHNS and CDR2 SASEGT. V was clipped by 5 bases and J by 8 bases, with 18 bases between them. This CDR3 region has 15 residues.

The genes are TRBV18 and TRBJ2-3; the D call may be TRBD1 or TRBD2 (5 bases each). Germline V lookup: CDR1 KGHSH, CDR2 LQKENI. The CDR3 has 17 residues. With 3 bases removed from V and 2 bases from J, the gap between germline ends came to 18 bases. In DNA form, the CDR3 reads TGTGCCAGCTCACCTAATCAGCCCCGGGGCGCCACAGATACGCAGTATTTT. Amino acids: CASSPNQPRGATDTQYF.

The J gene is TRBJ2-1, the V gene TRBV5-1; 11 nucleotides line up with TRBD2. Per germline, CDR1 SGHRS and CDR2 YFSETQ. The V and J ends lost 3 bases and 7 bases, in that order; junction bases with no gene match: 3. The CDR3 totals 14 residues. CDR3 region: CASSSGLAGNEQFF. DNA of the CDR3: TGCGCCAGCAGCTCCGGACTAGCGGGTAATGAGCAGTTCTTC.

The rearrangement joins TRBV7-8 to TRBJ2-6; 8 nucleotides agree with TRBD1. The CDR3 spans 13 residues. V lost 8 bases, J lost 9 bases, and 6 bases stayed unmatched. Germline V gene data show CDR1 as SGHVS and CDR2 as FQNEAQ. The CDR3 reads CASLDRAGNVLTF. The DNA for the CDR3 is TGTGCCAGCTTGGACAGGGCAGGCAACGTCCTGACTTTC.

V gene TRBV11-2 combines with J gene TRBJ2-1, with TRBD2 as a possible D gene (5 bases). This CDR3 is 15 amino acids long. In germline, CDR1 is SGHAT, CDR2 FQNNGV. V lost 7 bases and J 4 bases, leaving 17 bases between the germline ends. The CDR3: CASTPTRTRYNEQFF. In DNA, the CDR3 is TGTGCCAGCACCCCCACTCGGACTCGATACAATGAGCAGTTCTTC.

The chain recombines TRBV10-2 with TRBJ2-1, with TRBD2 identical over 11 bases. In germline, CDR1 is WSHSY, CDR2 SAAADI. Trimming at V came to 6 bases and at J to 2 bases, leaving 3 bases not matched to a gene. The CDR3 is made up of 15 amino acids. The CDR3: CASRVAGGPYNEQFF. The CDR3 DNA is TGCGCCAGCAGGGTAGCGGGAGGGCCCTACAATGAGCAGTTCTTC.

In nucleotides, the CDR3 is TGCGCCAGCAGCCAAGATCATCCGTCGGGGGGGGACTCCTACGAGCAGTACTTC. Translating gives CASSQDHPSGGDSYEQYF. J is TRBJ2-7 and V is TRBV4-1, with TRBD2 identical over 8 bases. Losses at the gene ends were 0 bases for V and 0 bases for J; bases not matched to a gene: 10. The CDR3 extends over 18 amino acids. Germline CDR1 is MGHRA and CDR2 is YSYEKL.

This clone has just a few counts. V and J are TRBV7-9 and TRBJ2-7; D might be TRBD2 (5 bases). V was cut by 1 base and J by 6 bases, with 13 bases left in between. The CDR3 is made up of 14 amino acids. CDR1 and CDR2 from the germline V gene are SEHNR and FQNEAQ (reference sequence). The CDR3 DNA reads as TGTGCCAGCAGCTTAGAGGGTGGGAGTGGCGAGCAGTACTTC. As protein: CASSLEGGSGEQYF.

V and J are TRBV28 and TRBJ2-7, with TRBD1 identical over 8 bases. The germline CDR1 and CDR2 sequences are MDHEN and SYDVKM. The trim removed 7 bases at V and 4 bases at J, leaving 9 bases unmatched. The CDR3 has 14 residues. The DNA for the CDR3 is TGTGCCAGCATGCCGGGACAGGAGACTTACGAGCAGTACTTC. It specifies CASMPGQETYEQYF.

The J gene is TRBJ1-4, the V gene TRBV7-7; 11 positions agree with TRBD1. After removal of 5 bases from V and 6 bases from J, the junction contained 2 bases not matched to a gene. From germline, CDR1 is SSHAT and CDR2 FNYEAQ (reference sequence). The CDR3 sequence is 14 residues long. CDR3 in DNA: TGTGCCAGCAGCAAGGGACAGGGGGATGAAAAACTGTTTTTT. Protein sequence: CASSKGQGDEKLFF.

In its sample, this clone was seen once. In DNA, the CDR3 is TGCAGTGCTAGCCCGGGAGATACGCAGTATTTT. This translates into CSASPGDTQYF. The rearrangement uses TRBV20-1 and TRBJ2-3; D not certain. V lost 3 bases to trimming and J lost 5 bases, with 6 bases between them. Looked up from germline, CDR1 is DFQATT and CDR2 is SNEGSKA (reference sequence). The CDR3 is 11 amino acids.

The chain employs TRBV19 and TRBJ1-1; a weak D match, TRBD1 (6 bases). V gave up 3 bases and J gave up 4 bases, with 18 bases separating them. In germline, CDR1 is LNHDA, CDR2 SQIVND (reference sequence). CDR3 length: 16 residues. DNA of the CDR3: TGTGCCAGTAGTATGTTAGCAGGGGCAATGGTCACTGAAGCTTTCTTT. Its translation is CASSMLAGAMVTEAFF.

This chain links TRBV5-6 with TRBJ2-3, with TRBD2 as a possible D gene (5 bases). Germline loops: CDR1 SGHDT, CDR2 YYEEEE. The CDR3 runs 16 residues. V was pared by 4 bases and J by 2 bases, with 17 bases between. The CDR3 coding sequence is TGTGCCAGCAGCCCCGGGGTGCCCTCACTCACAGATACGCAGTATTTT. This sequence encodes CASSPGVPSLTDTQYF.

The sample holds a few counts of this clone. The J gene is TRBJ1-5, the V gene TRBV28, with D possibly matching TRBD1 (6 bases). Germline-derived CDR1 and CDR2 are MDHEN and SYDVKM. The CDR3 extends over 14 amino acids. Trimming cost V 6 bases and J 7 bases, with 16 bases left between them. The CDR3 DNA is TGTGCCAGCAGCTCCACAGGGTTGGAACAGCCCCAGCATTTT. Residues: CASSSTGLEQPQHF.

The sample holds a few counts of this clone. The rearrangement links TRBV5-1 to TRBJ2-3, with a weak D call TRBD2 (5 bases). Germline V CDR1 and CDR2: SGHRS, YFSETQ. Trimming cost V 2 bases and J 0 bases, with 10 bases left between them. The CDR3 sequence is 15 residues long. The DNA of the CDR3 is TGCGCCAGCAGCTTAGAGGGCGGGAGCACAGATACGCAGTATTTT. Translating gives CASSLEGGSTDTQYF.